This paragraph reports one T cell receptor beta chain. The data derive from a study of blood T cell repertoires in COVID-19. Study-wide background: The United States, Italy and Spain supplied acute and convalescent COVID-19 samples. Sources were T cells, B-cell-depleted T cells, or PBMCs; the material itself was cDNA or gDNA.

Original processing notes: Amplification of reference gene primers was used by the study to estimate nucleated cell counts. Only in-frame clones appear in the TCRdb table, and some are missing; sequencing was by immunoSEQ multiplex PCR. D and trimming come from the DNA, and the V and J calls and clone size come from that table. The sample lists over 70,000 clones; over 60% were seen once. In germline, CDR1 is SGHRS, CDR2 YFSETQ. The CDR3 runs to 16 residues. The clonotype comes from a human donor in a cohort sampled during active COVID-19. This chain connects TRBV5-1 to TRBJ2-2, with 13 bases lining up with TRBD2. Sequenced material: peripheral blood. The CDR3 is CASRTSGSIGTGELFF. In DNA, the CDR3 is TGCGCTTCCAGGACTAGCGGGAGTATCGGCACCGGGGAGCTGTTTTTT.